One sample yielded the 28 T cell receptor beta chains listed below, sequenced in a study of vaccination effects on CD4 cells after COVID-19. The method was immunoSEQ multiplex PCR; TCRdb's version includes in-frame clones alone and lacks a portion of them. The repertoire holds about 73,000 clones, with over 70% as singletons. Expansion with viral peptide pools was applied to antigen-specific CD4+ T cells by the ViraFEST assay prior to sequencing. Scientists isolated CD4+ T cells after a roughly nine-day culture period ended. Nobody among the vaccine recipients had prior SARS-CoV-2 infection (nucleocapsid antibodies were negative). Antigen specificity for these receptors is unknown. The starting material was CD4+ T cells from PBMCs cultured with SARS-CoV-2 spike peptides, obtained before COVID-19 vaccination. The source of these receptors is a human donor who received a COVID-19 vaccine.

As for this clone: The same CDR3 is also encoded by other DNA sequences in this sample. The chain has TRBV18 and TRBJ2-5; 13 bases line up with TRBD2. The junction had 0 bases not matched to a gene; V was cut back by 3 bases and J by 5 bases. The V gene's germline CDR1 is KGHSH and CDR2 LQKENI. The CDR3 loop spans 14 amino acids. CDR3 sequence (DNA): TGTGCCAGCTCACCGACTAGCGGGGGGGAGACCCAGTACTTC. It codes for CASSPTSGGETQYF.

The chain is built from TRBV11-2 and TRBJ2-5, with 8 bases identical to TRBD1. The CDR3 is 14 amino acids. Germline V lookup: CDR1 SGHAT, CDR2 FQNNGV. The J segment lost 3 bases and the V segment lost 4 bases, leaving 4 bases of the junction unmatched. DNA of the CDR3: TGTGCCAGCAGCTCGGGACAGGTCAAAGAGACCCAGTACTTC. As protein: CASSSGQVKETQYF. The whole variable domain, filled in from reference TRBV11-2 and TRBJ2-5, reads EAGVAQSPRYKIIEKRQSVAFWCNPISGHATLYWYQQILGQGPKLLIQFQNNGVVDDSQLPKDRFSAERLKGVDSTLKIQPAKLEDSAVYLCASSSGQVKETQYFGPGTRLLVL.

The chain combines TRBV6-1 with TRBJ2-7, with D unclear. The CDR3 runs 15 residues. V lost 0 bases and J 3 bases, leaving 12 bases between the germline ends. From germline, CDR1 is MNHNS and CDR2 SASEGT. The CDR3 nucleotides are TGTGCCAGCAGTGAAGCATATATGGGTCTCTACGAGCAGTACGTC. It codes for CASSEAYMGLYEQYV.

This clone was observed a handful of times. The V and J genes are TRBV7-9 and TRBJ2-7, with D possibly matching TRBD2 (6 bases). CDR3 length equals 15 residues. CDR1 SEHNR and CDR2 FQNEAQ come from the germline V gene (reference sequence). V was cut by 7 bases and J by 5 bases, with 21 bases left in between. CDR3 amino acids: CASTLGGHKGDEQYV. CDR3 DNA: TGTGCCAGCACCTTGGGAGGTCACAAAGGGGACGAGCAGTACGTC.

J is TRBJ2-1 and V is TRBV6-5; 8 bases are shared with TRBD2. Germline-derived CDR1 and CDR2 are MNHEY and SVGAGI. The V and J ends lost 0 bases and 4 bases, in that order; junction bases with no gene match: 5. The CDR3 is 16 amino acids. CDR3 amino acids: CASSYSRGGLYNEQFF. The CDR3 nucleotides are TGTGCCAGCAGTTACTCCCGGGGGGGCCTATACAATGAGCAGTTCTTC.

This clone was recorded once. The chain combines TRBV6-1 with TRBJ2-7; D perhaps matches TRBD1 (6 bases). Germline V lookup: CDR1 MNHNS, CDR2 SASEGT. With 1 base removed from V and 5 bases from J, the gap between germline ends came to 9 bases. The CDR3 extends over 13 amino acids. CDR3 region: CASSEVRGDEQYV. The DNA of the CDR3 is TGTGCCAGCAGTGAAGTCAGGGGCGACGAGCAGTACGTC.

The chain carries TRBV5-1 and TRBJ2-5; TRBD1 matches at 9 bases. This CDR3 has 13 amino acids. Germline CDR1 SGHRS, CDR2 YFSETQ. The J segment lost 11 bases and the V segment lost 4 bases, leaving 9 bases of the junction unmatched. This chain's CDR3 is CASSLNRDRDQYF. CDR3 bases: TGCGCCAGCAGCCTCAACCGGGACAGGGATCAGTACTTC.

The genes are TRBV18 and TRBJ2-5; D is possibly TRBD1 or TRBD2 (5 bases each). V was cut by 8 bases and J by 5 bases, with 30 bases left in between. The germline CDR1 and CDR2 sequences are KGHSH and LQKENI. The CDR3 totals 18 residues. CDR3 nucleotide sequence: TGTGCCAGCACGCGATACCTTACTCAGGGACCGTCAGACGAGACCCAGTACTTC. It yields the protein CASTRYLTQGPSDETQYF. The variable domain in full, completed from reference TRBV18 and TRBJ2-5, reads NAGVMQNPRHLVRRRGQEARLRCSPMKGHSHVYWYRQLPEEGLKFMVYLQKENIIDESGMPKERFSAEFPKEGPSILRIQQVVRGDSAAYFCASTRYLTQGPSDETQYFGPGTRLLVL.

Here the CDR3 DNA reads TGCGCCAGCAGCTTGGGCACAGGGAACACCAACACAGATACGCAGTATTTT. This codes for CASSLGTGNTNTDTQYF. The rearrangement joins TRBV5-1 to TRBJ2-3; D might be TRBD1 (6 bases). With 0 bases removed from V and 2 bases from J, the gap between germline ends came to 16 bases. Per germline, CDR1 SGHRS and CDR2 YFSETQ. The CDR3 consists of 17 residues.

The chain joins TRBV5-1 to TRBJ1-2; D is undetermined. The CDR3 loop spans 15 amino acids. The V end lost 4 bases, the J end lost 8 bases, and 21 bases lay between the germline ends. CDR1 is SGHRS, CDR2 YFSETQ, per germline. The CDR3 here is CASSLINSGIDGYTF. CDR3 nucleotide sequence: TGCGCCAGCAGCCTCATTAATTCCGGTATCGACGGCTACACCTTC.

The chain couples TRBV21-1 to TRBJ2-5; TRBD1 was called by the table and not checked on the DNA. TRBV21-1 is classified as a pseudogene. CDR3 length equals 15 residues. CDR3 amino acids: CASSKARTGEETQYF. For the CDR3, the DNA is TGTGCCAGCAGCAAAGCGCGTACAGGGGAAGAGACCCAGTACTTC.

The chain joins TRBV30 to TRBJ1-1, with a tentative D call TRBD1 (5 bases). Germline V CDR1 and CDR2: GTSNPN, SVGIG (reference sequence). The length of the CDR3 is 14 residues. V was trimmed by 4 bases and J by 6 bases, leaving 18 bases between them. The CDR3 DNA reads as TGTGCCTGGACCGGGACCTATGGGGTTTCTGAAGCTTTCTTT. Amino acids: CAWTGTYGVSEAFF.

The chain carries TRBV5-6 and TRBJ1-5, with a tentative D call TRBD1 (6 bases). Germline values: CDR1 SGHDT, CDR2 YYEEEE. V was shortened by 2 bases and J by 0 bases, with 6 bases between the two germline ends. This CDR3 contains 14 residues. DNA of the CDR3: TGTGCCAGCAGCTTACAGGGTAGCAATCAGCCCCAGCATTTT. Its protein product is CASSLQGSNQPQHF.

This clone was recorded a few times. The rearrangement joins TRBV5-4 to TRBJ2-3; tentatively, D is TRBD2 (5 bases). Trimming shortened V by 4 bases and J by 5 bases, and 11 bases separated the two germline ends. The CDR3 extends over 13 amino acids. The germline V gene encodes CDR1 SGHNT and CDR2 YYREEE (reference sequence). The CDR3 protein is CASSTGLGDTQYF. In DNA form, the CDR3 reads TGTGCCAGCAGCACCGGACTCGGAGATACGCAGTATTTT.

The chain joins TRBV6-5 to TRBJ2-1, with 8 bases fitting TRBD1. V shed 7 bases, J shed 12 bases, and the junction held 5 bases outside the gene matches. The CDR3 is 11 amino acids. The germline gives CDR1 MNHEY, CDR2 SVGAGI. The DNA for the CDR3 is TGTGCCAGCACCGACAGGGGAAGGCAGTTCTTC. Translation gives CASTDRGRQFF.

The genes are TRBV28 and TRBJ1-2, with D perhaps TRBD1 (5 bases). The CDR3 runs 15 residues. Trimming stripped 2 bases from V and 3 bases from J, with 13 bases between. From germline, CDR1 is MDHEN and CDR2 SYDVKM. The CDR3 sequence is CASSLGSRADYGYTF. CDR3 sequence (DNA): TGTGCCAGCAGTTTAGGGTCCAGGGCTGACTATGGCTACACCTTC.

The CDR3 DNA is TGCGCCAGCAGCTTCGCTGCAGGGGGTCCCTACGAGCAGTACGTC. This codes for CASSFAAGGPYEQYV. J is TRBJ2-7 and V is TRBV5-1, with 7 bases aligning to TRBD1. There are 15 residues in the CDR3. Looked up from germline, CDR1 is SGHRS and CDR2 is YFSETQ. V lost 2 bases and J lost 2; bases outside the gene matches: 7.

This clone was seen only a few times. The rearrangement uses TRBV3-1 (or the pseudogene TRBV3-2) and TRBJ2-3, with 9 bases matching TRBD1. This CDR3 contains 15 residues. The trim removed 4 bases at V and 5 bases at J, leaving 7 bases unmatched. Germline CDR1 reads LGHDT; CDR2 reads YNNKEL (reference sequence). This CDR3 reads CASSPRTGDEDTQYF. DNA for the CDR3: TGTGCCAGCAGCCCCCGGACAGGGGACGAAGATACGCAGTATTTT.

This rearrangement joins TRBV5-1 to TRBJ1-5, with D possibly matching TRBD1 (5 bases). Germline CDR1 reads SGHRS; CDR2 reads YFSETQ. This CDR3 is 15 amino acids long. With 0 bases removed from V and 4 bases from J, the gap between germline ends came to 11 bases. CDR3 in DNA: TGCGCCAGCAGCTTGGCGGCAGGGTCTAATCAGCCCCAGCATTTT. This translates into CASSLAAGSNQPQHF.

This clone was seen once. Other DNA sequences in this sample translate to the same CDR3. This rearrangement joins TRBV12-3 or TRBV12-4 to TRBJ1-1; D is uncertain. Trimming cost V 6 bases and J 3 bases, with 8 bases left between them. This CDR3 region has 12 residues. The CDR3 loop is CASSPGYTEAFF. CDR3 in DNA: TGTGCCAGCAGCCCCGGATACACTGAAGCTTTCTTT.

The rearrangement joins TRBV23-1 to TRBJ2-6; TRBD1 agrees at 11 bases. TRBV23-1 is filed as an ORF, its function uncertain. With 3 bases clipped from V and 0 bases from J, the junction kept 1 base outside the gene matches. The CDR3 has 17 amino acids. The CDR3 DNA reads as TGCGCCAGCAGTCAGGGACAGGGGGGCTCTGGGGCCAACGTCCTGACTTTC. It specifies CASSQGQGGSGANVLTF.

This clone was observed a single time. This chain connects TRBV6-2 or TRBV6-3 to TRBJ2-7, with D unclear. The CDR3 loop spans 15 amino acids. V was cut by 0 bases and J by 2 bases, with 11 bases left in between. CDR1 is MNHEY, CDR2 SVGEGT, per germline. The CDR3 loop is CASSYSKGSPYEQYV. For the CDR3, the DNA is TGTGCCAGCAGTTACTCGAAGGGCAGCCCCTACGAGCAGTACGTC.

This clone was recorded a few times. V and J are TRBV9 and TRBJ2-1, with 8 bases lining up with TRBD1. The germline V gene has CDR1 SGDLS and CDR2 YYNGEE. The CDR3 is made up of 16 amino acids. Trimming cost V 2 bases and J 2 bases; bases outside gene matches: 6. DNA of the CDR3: TGTGCCAGCAGCGTGGGCGGGACAGGCACCTACAATGAGCAGTTCTTC. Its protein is CASSVGGTGTYNEQFF.

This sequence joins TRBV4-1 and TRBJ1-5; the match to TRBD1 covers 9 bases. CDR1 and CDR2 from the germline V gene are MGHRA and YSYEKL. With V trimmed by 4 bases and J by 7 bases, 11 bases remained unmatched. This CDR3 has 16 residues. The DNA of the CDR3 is TGCGCCAGCAGCCTAGACCCCGGGACAGGGTACCAGCCCCAGCATTTT. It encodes CASSLDPGTGYQPQHF.

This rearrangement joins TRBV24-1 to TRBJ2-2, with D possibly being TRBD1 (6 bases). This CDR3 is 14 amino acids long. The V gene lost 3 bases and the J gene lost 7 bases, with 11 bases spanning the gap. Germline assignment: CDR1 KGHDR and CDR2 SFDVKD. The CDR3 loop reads CATSDLQGIGELFF. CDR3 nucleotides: TGTGCCACCAGTGATCTCCAGGGGATCGGGGAGCTGTTTTTT.

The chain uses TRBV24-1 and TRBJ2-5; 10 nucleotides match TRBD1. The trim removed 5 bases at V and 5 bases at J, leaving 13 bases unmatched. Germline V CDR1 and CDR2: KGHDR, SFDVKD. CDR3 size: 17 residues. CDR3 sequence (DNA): TGTGCCACCAGTGGCCAGACAGGGGGCAGGTTTGGGGAGACCCAGTACTTC. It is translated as CATSGQTGGRFGETQYF.

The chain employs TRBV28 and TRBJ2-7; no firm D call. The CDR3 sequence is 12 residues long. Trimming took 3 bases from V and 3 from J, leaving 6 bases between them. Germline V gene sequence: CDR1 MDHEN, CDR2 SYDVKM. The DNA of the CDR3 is TGTGCCAGCAGTTTGGTCGGCTACGAGCAGTACGTC. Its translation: CASSLVGYEQYV.

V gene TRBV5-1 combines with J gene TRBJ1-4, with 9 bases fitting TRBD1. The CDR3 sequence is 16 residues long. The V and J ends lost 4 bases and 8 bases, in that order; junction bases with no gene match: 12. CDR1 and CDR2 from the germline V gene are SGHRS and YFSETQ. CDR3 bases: TGCGCCAGCAGCGGAGGGGACAGGGTTGACGCGGAAAAACTGTTTTTT. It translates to CASSGGDRVDAEKLFF.